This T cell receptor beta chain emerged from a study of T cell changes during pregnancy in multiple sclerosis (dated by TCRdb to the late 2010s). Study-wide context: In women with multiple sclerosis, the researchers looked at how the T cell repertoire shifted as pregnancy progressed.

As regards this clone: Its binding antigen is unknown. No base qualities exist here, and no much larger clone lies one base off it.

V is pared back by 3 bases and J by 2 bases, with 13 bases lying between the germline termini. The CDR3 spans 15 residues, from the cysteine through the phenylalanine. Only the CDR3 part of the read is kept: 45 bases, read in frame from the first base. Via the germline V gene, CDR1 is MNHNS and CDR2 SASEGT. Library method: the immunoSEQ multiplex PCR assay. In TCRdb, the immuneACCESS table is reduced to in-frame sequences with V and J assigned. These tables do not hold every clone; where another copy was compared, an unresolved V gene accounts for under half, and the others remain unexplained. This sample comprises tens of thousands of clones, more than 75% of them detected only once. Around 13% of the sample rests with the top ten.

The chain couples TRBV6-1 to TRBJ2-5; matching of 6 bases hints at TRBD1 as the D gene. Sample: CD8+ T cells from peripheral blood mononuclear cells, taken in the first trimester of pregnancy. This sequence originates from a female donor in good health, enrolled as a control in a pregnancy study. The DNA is TGTGCCAGCAGTGACGCAACAGGGAGTCAAGAGACCCAGTACTTC. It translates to CASSDATGSQETQYF.